This TCR beta chain was found in a study of blood T cell repertoires in COVID-19. The germline V gene has CDR1 MDHEN and CDR2 SYDVKM. V was clipped by 3 bases and J by 4 bases, with 15 bases between them. This CDR3 comprises 15 residues. Clones were read by immunoSEQ multiplex PCR, and TCRdb kept only the in-frame ones, dropping some. The sample lists a few hundred thousand clones; roughly 91% were seen once. The rearrangement links TRBV28 to TRBJ1-1, with D perhaps matching TRBD1 (6 bases). Sequencing was done on a sample of PBMCs or T cells enriched from blood (not recorded which). This clonotype was sampled from a woman younger than 45 who had recovered from COVID-19. The CDR3 protein is CASSFKGVGSTEAFF. For the CDR3, the DNA is TGTGCCAGCAGTTTTAAGGGGGTGGGGAGCACTGAAGCTTTCTTT.